This is a list of T cell receptor beta chains from one sample in a study of blood T cells in healthy people across ages. From the 5' RACE reads, TCRdb called clonotypes with MiXCR, one entry per CDR3 protein. The table has around 1.5 million distinct CDR3 sequences, around 36% seen once. Material for sequencing was blood. The receptors shown here come from a young woman in good health. Both conserved end residues are part of each CDR3. A D gene is named only where the DNA matches it firmly. The size of a clone is reported for some rows only, either as once, few or many, or as a class for expanded clones.

D gene	CDR3 length	clone size	V gene	J gene	CDR3 DNA	CDR3 protein
.	13	.	TRBV7-9	TRBJ2-3	TGTGCCAGCAGCTTCTCAGAGCGGCATACGCAGTATTTT	CASSFSERHTQYF
.	13	.	TRBV12-3/TRBV12-4	TRBJ2-3	TGTGCCAGCTGTTTAGTTAGCGTCGATACGCAGTATTTT	CASCLVSVDTQYF
.	14	once	TRBV9	TRBJ2-7	TGTGCCAGCAGCTCCGACGGGTACCAAGAGGCCCAGTACTTC	CASSSDGYQEAQYF
TRBD2	14	.	TRBV2	TRBJ2-3	TGTGCCAGCAGACAGCGGGAGTTCGGGAATACGCAGTATTTT	CASRQREFGNTQYF
TRBD2	16	few	TRBV7-9	TRBJ2-3	TGTGCCAGCAGCTTAGGACTAGCGGGAGGGATGGATACGCAGTATTTT	CASSLGLAGGMDTQYF
TRBD1	15	few	TRBV28	TRBJ1-5	TGTGCCAGCAGTTCCCCAGGGGGCCGCAATCAGCCCCAGCATTTT	CASSSPGGRNQPQHF
.	14	.	TRBV2	TRBJ2-5	TGTGCCAGCAGTCCGGGACCCCTTAAGGAGGCCCAGTACTTC	CASSPGPLKEAQYF
.	15	.	TRBV12-3/TRBV12-4	TRBJ1-4	TGTGCCAGCAGCCACAGGGTACGAGCTAATGAAAAACTGTTTTTT	CASSHRVRANEKLFF
.	11	few	TRBV9	TRBJ2-5	TGTGCCAGCGGGACCGGTGGGGCCCAGTACTTC	CASGTGGAQYF
.	16	.	TRBV5-1	TRBJ2-3	TGCGCCAGCAGCCCATCGGGACCCCCGGTATCAGATACGCAGTATTTT	CASSPSGPPVSDTQYF